What follows are 30 T cell receptor beta chains derived from one specimen sequenced in a study of CD8+ T cells in alopecia areata. Extraction and reverse transcription of RNA yielded cDNA as the sequencing template. The table came from immunoSEQ multiplex PCR; TCRdb's copy has only in-frame clones and leaves some out. The data contain about 200,000 clones, over 60% of them singletons. As to treatment: oral pan-JAK inhibitor, 5-10 mg twice daily. This specimen consisted of CD4+ T cells sorted from blood, obtained at week 4, from a patient treated with tofacitinib. The source of these receptors is a human donor with alopecia areata.

The chain couples TRBV10-3 to TRBJ2-1; TRBD2 matches 10 bases. Germline trimming cut 6 bases from V and 6 bases from J; bases unmatched to any gene: 8. This CDR3 region has 15 residues. Germline loops: CDR1 ENHRY, CDR2 SYGVKD. CDR3 sequence (DNA): TGTGCCATCAGACATAAGGGACTAGCGACCAATGAGCAGTTCTTC. Translated: CAIRHKGLATNEQFF.

V gene TRBV6-1 combines with J gene TRBJ2-7, with D possibly matching TRBD2 (5 bases). The CDR3 runs to 18 residues. The germline V gene encodes CDR1 MNHNS and CDR2 SASEGT. Trimming shortened V by 4 bases and J by 4 bases, and 26 bases separated the two germline ends. The CDR3 DNA follows: TGTGCCAGCAGTGGCCGGTCAGCAGGCCGGGGTAGGCCTTACGAGCAGTACTTC. Encoded protein: CASSGRSAGRGRPYEQYF.

The rearrangement uses TRBV5-1 and TRBJ2-7; 8 bases align to TRBD1. Germline lookup yields CDR1 SGHRS and CDR2 YFSETQ. V gave up 4 bases and J gave up 1 base; unmatched junction bases: 7. The CDR3 sequence is 15 residues long. CDR3 loop: CASSPSGTGSYEQYF. The CDR3 nucleotides read TGCGCCAGCAGCCCCTCCGGGACAGGTTCCTACGAGCAGTACTTC. The full variable domain, in which reference TRBV5-1 and TRBJ2-7 provide the parts outside the CDR3, is KAGVTQTPRYLIKTRGQQVTLSCSPISGHRSVSWYQQTPGQGLQFLFEYFSETQRNKGNFPGRFSGRQFSNSRSEMNVSTLELGDSALYLCASSPSGTGSYEQYFGPGTRLTVT.

The J gene is TRBJ2-1, the V gene TRBV5-1; D uncertain. With 1 base removed from V and 10 bases from J, the gap between germline ends came to 9 bases. This CDR3 has 12 amino acids. The V gene's germline CDR1 is SGHRS and CDR2 YFSETQ. In DNA, the CDR3 is TGCGCCAGCAGCTTGTCAAGCGTAGAGCAGTTCTTC. Translating it yields CASSLSSVEQFF.

The CDR3 sequence: CASSFSLYTQYF. In DNA, the CDR3 is TGTGCCAGCAGCTTTTCGTTGTATACGCAGTATTTT. The rearrangement uses TRBV5-4 and TRBJ2-3; D is unclear. Germline lookup yields CDR1 SGHNT and CDR2 YYREEE (reference sequence). Trimming stripped 2 bases from V and 7 bases from J, with 8 bases between. This CDR3 region has 12 residues.

This clone was observed a few times. The chain couples TRBV28 to TRBJ1-6; D gene ambiguous. The V end was cut by 6 bases, the J end by 12 bases, with 21 bases between. This CDR3 is 15 amino acids long. Germline CDR1 reads MDHEN; CDR2 reads SYDVKM. The CDR3 region is CASSPPGGFHLPLHF. DNA of the CDR3: TGTGCCAGCAGCCCCCCAGGCGGGTTTCACCTACCCCTCCACTTT.

The genes are TRBV15 and TRBJ1-5; maybe TRBD1 (5 bases). Germline CDR1 and CDR2: LNHNV and YYDKDF (reference sequence). Trimming took off 0 bases at V and 3 bases at J, with 9 bases between the two ends. The length of the CDR3 is 15 residues. CDR3 sequence reads: CATSRDPRVNQPQHF. The DNA for the CDR3 is TGTGCCACCAGCAGAGACCCCAGGGTCAATCAGCCCCAGCATTTT.

J is TRBJ1-5 and V is TRBV30; no clear D. Looked up from germline, CDR1 is GTSNPN and CDR2 is SVGIG (reference sequence). V was clipped by 2 bases and J by 5 bases, with 10 bases between them. CDR3 length equals 13 residues. This CDR3 reads CAWSSDGDQPQHF. The CDR3 region has the DNA TGTGCCTGGAGTTCAGACGGGGATCAGCCCCAGCATTTT.

The J gene is TRBJ1-1, the V gene TRBV2; no firm D call. Germline V gives CDR1 SNHLY, CDR2 FYNNEI. This CDR3 is 14 amino acids long. V was clipped by 4 bases and J by 0 bases, with 9 bases between them. CDR3 in DNA: TGTGCCAGCAGTGTACGGTTTATGAACACTGAAGCTTTCTTT. It encodes CASSVRFMNTEAFF.

The chain couples TRBV6-1 to TRBJ2-3; 10 bases line up with TRBD1. Per the germline V gene, CDR1 is MNHNS and CDR2 is SASEGT. With V trimmed by 0 bases and J by 8 bases, 5 bases remained unmatched. The CDR3 is made up of 15 amino acids. CDR3: CASSEADRGLGTQYF. DNA of the CDR3: TGTGCCAGCAGTGAAGCAGACAGGGGGCTCGGTACGCAGTATTTT.

This clone was counted once. V is TRBV6-5 and J is TRBJ2-7, with 8 bases fitting TRBD2. J gave up 4 bases and V 4 bases, and 12 bases lay outside the gene matches. There are 16 residues in the CDR3. Germline CDR1 is MNHEY and CDR2 is SVGAGI. The CDR3 DNA reads as TGTGCCAGCAGTTTAGCGGGGCCCACGGGGGGATACGAGCAGTACTTC. It encodes CASSLAGPTGGYEQYF.

CDR3 sequence (DNA): TGTGCCAGCAGCTCCCAGGGGCGGGGCATCACAGATACGCAGTATTTT. This encodes CASSSQGRGITDTQYF. J is TRBJ2-3 and V is TRBV7-2; D is possibly TRBD1 or TRBD2 (6 bases each). CDR3 length: 16 amino acids. Germline assignment: CDR1 SGHTA and CDR2 FQGNSA. The ends were cut back, 4 bases at V and 2 bases at J, with 16 bases in the middle.

The rearrangement joins TRBV30 to TRBJ1-2; the D gene is possibly TRBD1 (6 bases). V was trimmed by 6 bases and J by 4 bases, leaving 21 bases between them. The length of the CDR3 is 15 residues. Germline V CDR1 and CDR2: GTSNPN, SVGIG (reference sequence). DNA for the CDR3: TGTGCCTGTACCCCCGGGGCGTCCAGGGGCTATGGCTACACCTTC. Its protein is CACTPGASRGYGYTF.

This sequence joins TRBV14 and TRBJ1-2, with a weak D call TRBD1 (6 bases). CDR1 and CDR2 (germline): SGHDN, FVKESK. The germline V and J ends were trimmed by 3 bases and 4 bases, with 15 bases remaining between them. The length of the CDR3 is 15 residues. The CDR3 loop is CASSQAGASPYGYTF. Written as DNA, the CDR3 is TGTGCCAGCAGCCAGGCGGGGGCCTCACCCTATGGCTACACCTTC.

This clone was seen more than once but under ten times. This chain connects TRBV7-2 to TRBJ2-7, with D perhaps being TRBD1 or TRBD2 (5 bases each). The CDR3 is made up of 15 amino acids. Per germline, CDR1 SGHTA and CDR2 FQGNSA. V lost 7 bases and J lost 2, with 18 bases in between. The CDR3: CASNPGTSLAYEQYF. CDR3 nucleotides: TGTGCCAGCAACCCCGGGACCTCGCTGGCCTACGAGCAGTACTTC.

This clone has only one observation. The chain is built from TRBV7-2 and TRBJ1-5; no reliable D call. CDR1 is SGHTA and CDR2 is FQGNSA in the germline V gene. CDR3 length: 13 residues. Trimming pared 1 base from V and 8 bases from J, leaving 9 bases between. The CDR3 DNA sequence: TGTGCCAGCAGCTTAGGACTCGTGGAGCCCCAGCATTTT. It specifies CASSLGLVEPQHF.

The chain recombines TRBV4-1 with TRBJ1-5; D not resolved. The CDR3 contains 14 residues. Looked up from germline, CDR1 is MGHRA and CDR2 is YSYEKL. The V end lost 2 bases, the J end lost 2 bases, and 7 bases lay between the germline ends. The CDR3 DNA sequence: TGCGCCAGCAGCCAACCCGTGCGCAATCAGCCCCAGCATTTT. Protein sequence: CASSQPVRNQPQHF.

This chain links TRBV29-1 with TRBJ1-1, with TRBD1 as a possible D gene (5 bases). Trimming took 6 bases from V and 9 from J, leaving 11 bases between them. CDR1 is SQVTM and CDR2 is ANQGSEA in the germline V gene. The length of the CDR3 is 10 residues. CDR3 sequence (DNA): TGCAGCGTGGGAGAGGGGCAAGCTTTCTTT. This encodes CSVGEGQAFF.

The CDR3 loop is CASSSRGSSYNEQFF. Written as DNA, the CDR3 is TGTGCCAGCAGCTCCCGGGGGAGCTCCTACAATGAGCAGTTCTTC. The chain couples TRBV5-8 to TRBJ2-1; TRBD2 is a possible D gene (6 bases). CDR1 and CDR2 (germline): SGHTS, YDEGEE. The V end lost 3 bases, the J end lost 0 bases, and 10 bases lay between the germline ends. CDR3 length: 15 residues. Combining the CDR3 with reference TRBV5-8 and TRBJ2-1 gives the whole variable domain EAGVTQSPTHLIKTRGQQATLRCSPISGHTSVYWYQQALGLGLQFLLWYDEGEERNRGNFPPRFSGRQFPNYSSELNVNALELEDSALYLCASSSRGSSYNEQFFGPGTRLTVL.

This clone was detected only a few times. The chain uses TRBV6-5 and TRBJ1-2; TRBD1 agrees at 8 bases. The germline V gene encodes CDR1 MNHEY and CDR2 SVGAGI. Trimming took 8 bases from V and 2 from J; bases not matched to a gene: 7. CDR3 length: 14 residues. The CDR3 DNA is TGTGCCAGCCATTCGACAGGGGCCAACTATGGCTACACCTTC. This gives the protein CASHSTGANYGYTF.

The chain recombines TRBV7-9 with TRBJ1-1; tentative D call: TRBD1 (5 bases). This CDR3 region has 14 residues. Germline CDR1 and CDR2: SEHNR and FQNEAQ (reference sequence). Trimming pared 7 bases from V and 6 bases from J, leaving 18 bases between. DNA of the CDR3: TGTGCCAGCACCCACGACAGCCCATTAGCTGAAGCTTTCTTT. It yields the protein CASTHDSPLAEAFF.

The chain employs TRBV7-2 and TRBJ2-3; the match to TRBD2 covers 8 bases. Trimming cost V 7 bases and J 1 base; bases outside gene matches: 4. CDR1 SGHTA and CDR2 FQGNSA come from the germline V gene. The CDR3 sequence is 14 residues long. The CDR3 region has the DNA TGTGCCAGCAAATCAGCGGGGGGCACAGATACGCAGTATTTT. Translated: CASKSAGGTDTQYF.

The chain is built from TRBV29-1 and TRBJ1-1; 9 nucleotides agree with TRBD1. The germline gives CDR1 SQVTM, CDR2 ANQGSEA. The length of the CDR3 is 14 residues. J lost 4 bases, V lost 3 bases, and 6 bases had no gene match. CDR3 protein: CSVESTTGGTEAFF. As DNA, the CDR3 is TGCAGCGTTGAGTCGACGACAGGGGGCACTGAAGCTTTCTTT.

This clone was counted a few times. V is TRBV29-1 and J is TRBJ2-3, with D tentatively TRBD2 (5 bases). The CDR3 covers 15 residues. Germline V gene data show CDR1 as SQVTM and CDR2 as ANQGSEA. V lost 6 bases to trimming and J lost 0 bases, with 16 bases between them. CDR3 bases: TGCAGCGTATCCCACGGACTGACGAGCACAGATACGCAGTATTTT. The encoded protein is CSVSHGLTSTDTQYF.

This clone was found a few times. No conserved phenylalanine or tryptophan is present at the end of the CDR3, so a read error is the likely explanation. The DNA is omitted, as the CDR3 cannot be located on it reliably, and the CDR3 follows TCRdb's listing. This chain uses TRBV29-1 with TRBJ1-2; the D call TRBD1 from the table was never checked on the DNA. Per germline, CDR1 SQVTM and CDR2 ANQGSEA. A total of 10 residues make up the CDR3, ends included. CDR3 amino acids: CSVDHSTVLL.

The J gene is TRBJ1-1, the V gene TRBV5-1; TRBD1 aligns across 7 bases. With 5 bases clipped from V and 3 bases from J, the junction kept 4 bases outside the gene matches. There are 13 residues in the CDR3. Germline assignment: CDR1 SGHRS and CDR2 YFSETQ. CDR3 amino acids: CASSTGTDTEAFF. CDR3 bases: TGCGCCAGCAGTACAGGGACAGACACTGAAGCTTTCTTT.

This rearrangement joins TRBV30 to TRBJ1-5; D is possibly TRBD1 (5 bases). With 4 bases removed from V and 9 bases from J, the gap between germline ends came to 13 bases. The CDR3 is 12 amino acids. The germline gives CDR1 GTSNPN, CDR2 SVGIG (reference sequence). The CDR3 nucleotides are TGTGCCTGGACCCAGGGACCAGGGCCCCAGCATTTT. Translated: CAWTQGPGPQHF.

The chain recombines TRBV5-1 with TRBJ2-1; D possibly corresponds to TRBD1 (6 bases). Germline V gene lookup returns CDR1 SGHRS and CDR2 YFSETQ. The CDR3 covers 15 residues. V was cut by 4 bases and J by 2 bases, with 13 bases left in between. For the CDR3, the DNA is TGCGCCAGCAGCCCCGACAGGCGAACCTACAATGAGCAGTTCTTC. It specifies CASSPDRRTYNEQFF.

The genes are TRBV2 and TRBJ2-5; the D gene is possibly TRBD2 (5 bases). The CDR3 has 14 residues. In germline, CDR1 is SNHLY, CDR2 FYNNEI. Deletions cut 6 bases from V and 10 bases from J, with 21 bases between. CDR3 nucleotides: TGTGCCAGCAGGCCACAGTGGACCGGGAAGAACCAGTACTTC. It specifies CASRPQWTGKNQYF. The variable domain in full, completed from reference TRBV2 and TRBJ2-5, reads EPEVTQTPSHQVTQMGQEVILRCVPISNHLYFYWYRQILGQKVEFLVSFYNNEISEKSEIFDDQFSVERPDGSNFTLKIRSTKLEDSAMYFCASRPQWTGKNQYFGPGTRLLVL.

The gene calls are TRBV5-1 and TRBJ2-1; 11 bases match TRBD2. The CDR3 is 15 amino acids. Trimming removed 7 bases from V and 4 bases from J; junction bases left unmatched: 7. The germline CDR1 and CDR2 sequences are SGHRS and YFSETQ. CDR3 sequence reads: CASDSGTSGYNEQFF. DNA of the CDR3: TGCGCCAGCGACTCCGGGACTAGCGGATACAATGAGCAGTTCTTC.